This is a list of T cell receptor beta chains from one sample in a study of beta chain features in type 1 diabetes. The assay was immunoSEQ multiplex PCR, and TCRdb's table has in-frame clones only and misses some. The repertoire consists of 900,000 or so clones, with about a sixth occurring once and the leading ten covering about 0.02%. Sequencing was carried out using naive CD4+ T cells from blood. All receptors derive from a woman between 18 and 29 years old in good health. Each CDR3 is given with its conserved first and last residue. Each record gives: D gene, J gene, V gene, clone size, CDR3 DNA, CDR3 protein. The D gene is left open where the match is weak. Rows may omit the clone size; those that give it use once, few, many or a size class.

d_call: .; j_call: TRBJ2-5; v_call: TRBV7-8; clone_size: .; cdr3_nt: TGTGCCAGCAGCCAAGCGGCGGAGACCCAGTACTTC; cdr3_aa: CASSQAAETQYF
d_call: .; j_call: TRBJ2-3; v_call: TRBV6-5; clone_size: .; cdr3_nt: TGTGCCAGCAGTTACGGTTCCGCCGGGGGTACGCAGTATTTT; cdr3_aa: CASSYGSAGGTQYF
d_call: TRBD1; j_call: TRBJ1-2; v_call: TRBV27; clone_size: once; cdr3_nt: TGTGCCAGCAGTTTAGGGGACAGGGGGTATGGCTACACCTTC; cdr3_aa: CASSLGDRGYGYTF
d_call: TRBD1; j_call: TRBJ1-1; v_call: TRBV6-6; clone_size: .; cdr3_nt: TGTGCCAGCGTCAGGACAGGGGAGACTGAAGCTTTCTTT; cdr3_aa: CASVRTGETEAFF
d_call: .; j_call: TRBJ1-2; v_call: TRBV6-5; clone_size: few; cdr3_nt: TGTGCCAGCAGTTACTCGAGGGCAGCCTATGGCTACACCTTC; cdr3_aa: CASSYSRAAYGYTF
d_call: .; j_call: TRBJ1-2; v_call: TRBV18; clone_size: few; cdr3_nt: TGTGCCAGCTCACCAAGCCAGGCCAGGGATGGCTACACCTTC; cdr3_aa: CASSPSQARDGYTF
d_call: .; j_call: TRBJ2-1; v_call: TRBV7-2; clone_size: few; cdr3_nt: TGTGCCAGCAGCTTAGGGGGACGGGGATGGACATATGAGCAGTTCTTC; cdr3_aa: CASSLGGRGWTYEQFF
d_call: .; j_call: TRBJ2-7; v_call: TRBV10-3; clone_size: .; cdr3_nt: TGTGCCATCACCCCCGGACGGGGAACAGCCTACGAGCAGTACTTC; cdr3_aa: CAITPGRGTAYEQYF
d_call: .; j_call: TRBJ1-5; v_call: TRBV28; clone_size: .; cdr3_nt: TGTGCCAGGCTCGACGGAGAGGGCAATCAGCCCCAGCATTTT; cdr3_aa: CARLDGEGNQPQHF
d_call: .; j_call: TRBJ1-2; v_call: TRBV7-2; clone_size: .; cdr3_nt: TGTGCCAGCAGCTTAGGCAGGGGCGGCTATGGCTACACCTTC; cdr3_aa: CASSLGRGGYGYTF
d_call: .; j_call: TRBJ2-7; v_call: TRBV28; clone_size: .; cdr3_nt: TGTGCCAGCACCAAAGGGGGTGTTCGCTACGAGCAGTACTTC; cdr3_aa: CASTKGGVRYEQYF
d_call: .; j_call: TRBJ2-1; v_call: TRBV28; clone_size: .; cdr3_nt: TGTGCCAGCAGTTGGGACCAGAACAATGAGCAGTTCTTC; cdr3_aa: CASSWDQNNEQFF
d_call: TRBD1; j_call: TRBJ2-7; v_call: TRBV5-4; clone_size: few; cdr3_nt: TGTGCCAGCAGCGCAAAGGGCCCGGGACAGGGGCAGGGAGAGCAGTACTTC; cdr3_aa: CASSAKGPGQGQGEQYF
d_call: .; j_call: TRBJ2-5; v_call: TRBV2; clone_size: .; cdr3_nt: TGTGCCAGCAGTGACGGCCAAGAGACCCAGTACTTC; cdr3_aa: CASSDGQETQYF
d_call: TRBD2; j_call: TRBJ2-7; v_call: TRBV4-3; clone_size: .; cdr3_nt: TGCGCCAGCAGCCAAGCCCGAGGGACTAGCGGAACCTACGAGCAGTACTTC; cdr3_aa: CASSQARGTSGTYEQYF
d_call: TRBD1; j_call: TRBJ2-1; v_call: TRBV11-1; clone_size: few; cdr3_nt: TGTGCCAGCAGCTTAGGGGGGACAGTCCCCAATGAGCAGTTCTTC; cdr3_aa: CASSLGGTVPNEQFF
d_call: TRBD1; j_call: TRBJ2-2; v_call: TRBV5-4; clone_size: .; cdr3_nt: TGTGCCAGCAGAAGAGGACAGGGGAACACCGGGGAGCTGTTTTTT; cdr3_aa: CASRRGQGNTGELFF
d_call: .; j_call: TRBJ2-7; v_call: TRBV18; clone_size: few; cdr3_nt: TGTGCCAGCTCACCCACCGACGGCCCCCACGAGCAGTACTTC; cdr3_aa: CASSPTDGPHEQYF
d_call: TRBD2; j_call: TRBJ2-3; v_call: TRBV29-1; clone_size: .; cdr3_nt: TGCAGCGTCGCGGGACTAGTCACAGATACGCAGTATTTT; cdr3_aa: CSVAGLVTDTQYF
d_call: .; j_call: TRBJ2-5; v_call: TRBV6-5; clone_size: .; cdr3_nt: TGTGCCAGCAAGAGGGACACCTCCCAAGAGACCCAGTACTTC; cdr3_aa: CASKRDTSQETQYF
d_call: .; j_call: TRBJ2-1; v_call: TRBV7-9; clone_size: .; cdr3_nt: TGTGCCAGCAGCTTCGGATTCTACAATGAGCAGTTCTTC; cdr3_aa: CASSFGFYNEQFF
d_call: .; j_call: TRBJ1-3; v_call: TRBV4-1; clone_size: .; cdr3_nt: TGCGCCAGCAGCCAAGACCGGACCCTTGGAAACACCATATATTTT; cdr3_aa: CASSQDRTLGNTIYF
d_call: .; j_call: TRBJ1-4; v_call: TRBV10-3; clone_size: few; cdr3_nt: TGTGCCATCAGTGAGCTAGGGGTAAATGAAAAACTGTTTTTT; cdr3_aa: CAISELGVNEKLFF
d_call: TRBD1; j_call: TRBJ1-6; v_call: TRBV7-6; clone_size: .; cdr3_nt: TGTGCCAGCAGCGAAACAGGGGTCCTTGGTTCACCCCTCCACTTT; cdr3_aa: CASSETGVLGSPLHF
d_call: .; j_call: TRBJ1-1; v_call: TRBV19; clone_size: few; cdr3_nt: TGTGCCAGTAGTATTAGGCGGTCGGGATCGAACACTGAAGCTTTCTTT; cdr3_aa: CASSIRRSGSNTEAFF
d_call: TRBD2; j_call: TRBJ2-1; v_call: TRBV10-3; clone_size: few; cdr3_nt: TGTGCCACAAAGCGGGAGGTTATTGGTGAGCAGTTCTTC; cdr3_aa: CATKREVIGEQFF
d_call: TRBD2; j_call: TRBJ2-5; v_call: TRBV28; clone_size: .; cdr3_nt: TGTGCCAGCAGTTTATTGACTAGCGGGATGGAGACCCAGTACTTC; cdr3_aa: CASSLLTSGMETQYF
d_call: TRBD2; j_call: TRBJ2-1; v_call: TRBV10-3; clone_size: .; cdr3_nt: TGTGCCATCGGTAATGGGGACTACTCCTACAATGAGCAGTTCTTC; cdr3_aa: CAIGNGDYSYNEQFF
d_call: TRBD1; j_call: TRBJ2-1; v_call: TRBV5-1; clone_size: .; cdr3_nt: TGCGCCAGCAGCTTGGACTATGGACAGGTCAATGAGCAGTTCTTC; cdr3_aa: CASSLDYGQVNEQFF
d_call: TRBD2; j_call: TRBJ2-1; v_call: TRBV19; clone_size: few; cdr3_nt: TGTGCCAGTAGTATTCAAGCGGGAGCCGAGCAGTTCTTC; cdr3_aa: CASSIQAGAEQFF
d_call: .; j_call: TRBJ1-4; v_call: TRBV21-1; clone_size: few; cdr3_nt: TGTGCCAGCAAAGAAAAAAATGAAAAACTGTTTTTT; cdr3_aa: CASKEKNEKLFF
d_call: .; j_call: TRBJ2-7; v_call: TRBV6-6; clone_size: .; cdr3_nt: TGTGCCAGCAGTTCATCCGGGACGGCGTCCTACGAGCAGTACTTC; cdr3_aa: CASSSSGTASYEQYF
d_call: .; j_call: TRBJ1-2; v_call: TRBV21-1; clone_size: few; cdr3_nt: TGTGCCAGCAGCGAAGGGCCAGAGAGGGGCCGAGACTATGGCTACACCTTC; cdr3_aa: CASSEGPERGRDYGYTF
d_call: .; j_call: TRBJ2-7; v_call: TRBV11-2; clone_size: .; cdr3_nt: TGTGCCAGCAGCTTAGCCGGGACGGTCTACGAGCAGTACTTC; cdr3_aa: CASSLAGTVYEQYF
d_call: .; j_call: TRBJ1-2; v_call: TRBV19; clone_size: .; cdr3_nt: TGTGCCAGTAGTCCGAGGACGGGTACTGGCGTTCTGTATGGCTACACCTTC; cdr3_aa: CASSPRTGTGVLYGYTF
d_call: .; j_call: TRBJ2-2; v_call: TRBV29-1; clone_size: .; cdr3_nt: TGCAGCGGATGCAGGGGATCCGGGGAGCTGTTTTTT; cdr3_aa: CSGCRGSGELFF
d_call: .; j_call: TRBJ1-4; v_call: TRBV6-6; clone_size: few; cdr3_nt: TGTGCCAGCAGCCCTCCTGAGGCAGGGGTAGGAAAACTGTTTTTT; cdr3_aa: CASSPPEAGVGKLFF
d_call: .; j_call: TRBJ2-6; v_call: TRBV6-6; clone_size: .; cdr3_nt: TGTGCCAGCAGTGGGAGTTTTGGCTCTGGGGCCAACGTCCTGACTTTC; cdr3_aa: CASSGSFGSGANVLTF
d_call: .; j_call: TRBJ2-3; v_call: TRBV7-2; clone_size: .; cdr3_nt: TGTGCCAGCAGCTTTCGAGGGAGCACAGATACGCAGTATTTT; cdr3_aa: CASSFRGSTDTQYF